This T cell receptor (beta chain) was documented in a study of tissue T cells after allogeneic stem cell transplantation. Broader study findings: Tissue-detected TCR repertoire was only partly captured by blood and spleen T cells.

TCRbeta CDR3 was sequenced at survey depth with template counts. Clones were read by immunoSEQ multiplex PCR, and TCRdb kept only the in-frame ones, dropping some. This sample has about 50,000 clones, with less than 75% found just once. The ends lost 6 bases at V and 0 bases at J; junction bases unmatched: 4. Germline lookup yields CDR1 LGHDT and CDR2 YNNKQL (reference sequence). The CDR3 loop spans 15 amino acids. A remark on this clone: Antigen: not known. The genes are named according to mouse. The DNA ends 1 residue before the CDR3 does, and the rest of the CDR3 is filled in from the germline J gene.

The sequence came from a pool of C57BL/6 mice in good health. Material for sequencing was sorted cells pooled from one or two spleens. The gene calls are TRBV4 and TRBJ2-3; 9 nucleotides align to TRBD1. The sequenced CDR3 bases are TGTGCCAGCAGACACGGACAGGGGAGTGCAGAAACGCTGTAT. It codes for CASRHGQGSAETLY. The whole CDR3 is CASRHGQGSAETLYF.